Each of the 11 T cell receptor beta chains below was sequenced from the same sample in a study of blood T cell repertoires in COVID-19 (dated by TCRdb to the early 2020s). Library preparation was by the immunoSEQ multiplex PCR assay. Here the immuneACCESS table is served through TCRdb, limited to in-frame sequences with V and J called. Missing clones are a known gap in these copies; in checked studies unresolved V genes cover under half, and the rest lacks a known reason. This sample holds some 110,000 clones; 65% to 85% were observed only once. The biggest ten clones account for about 4.2% of the sample. The specimen sequenced was peripheral blood. The receptor set was obtained from a woman between 70 and 85 years old with acute or convalescent COVID-19.

V usage is TRBV5-6 and J usage is TRBJ2-5; D possibly corresponds to TRBD1 (5 bases). V was pared by 6 bases and J by 5 bases, with 14 bases between. Germline CDR1 is SGHDT and CDR2 is YYEEEE. The CDR3 sequence is 13 residues long. The CDR3 region is CASTTTGVETQYF. CDR3 DNA: TGTGCCAGCACTACCACAGGAGTGGAGACCCAGTACTTC.

The chain recombines TRBV19 with TRBJ1-3; D ambiguous. Between the trimmed V and J ends, which lost 11 bases and 3 bases, there was a span of 14 bases. Germline CDR1 reads LNHDA; CDR2 reads SQIVND (reference sequence). This CDR3 region has 13 residues. CDR3 sequence reads: CASNLGVGNTIYF. DNA for the CDR3: TGTGCCTCCAACCTCGGGGTTGGAAACACCATATATTTT.

This chain uses TRBV9 with TRBJ2-3; D gene unclear. The CDR3 is made up of 14 amino acids. CDR1 SGDLS and CDR2 YYNGEE come from the germline V gene. V was trimmed by 0 bases and J by 1 base, leaving 6 bases between them. The CDR3 nucleotides are TGTGCCAGCAGCGTAGACAGCCGCACAGATACGCAGTATTTT. It translates to CASSVDSRTDTQYF.

CDR3 loop: CATSRDNRVSLFYGYTF. The CDR3 nucleotides are TGTGCCACCAGCAGAGATAACCGGGTTTCCTTGTTTTATGGCTACACCTTC. V gene TRBV15 combines with J gene TRBJ1-2; unclear D gene. Trimming left V 0 bases short and J 5 bases short, with 19 bases between. Germline V gene sequence: CDR1 LNHNV, CDR2 YYDKDF (reference sequence). This CDR3 has 17 amino acids.

This chain joins TRBV7-8 and TRBJ2-1; D is perhaps TRBD1 (6 bases). The V gene lost 5 bases and the J gene lost 5 bases, with 7 bases spanning the gap. Looked up from germline, CDR1 is SGHVS and CDR2 is FQNEAQ. The CDR3 is 12 amino acids. CDR3 protein: CASSNRDNEQFF. CDR3 bases: TGTGCCAGCAGCAACAGGGACAATGAGCAGTTCTTC.

The chain links TRBV7-6 to TRBJ2-7, with 11 bases that match TRBD1. The V segment lost 5 bases and the J segment 4 bases; nucleotides outside the gene matches: 7. The CDR3 extends over 15 amino acids. The germline gives CDR1 SGHVS, CDR2 FNYEAQ. CDR3 bases: TGTGCCAGCAGCCCACGCCGGGACAGGGGGTACGAGCAGTACTTC. Amino acids: CASSPRRDRGYEQYF. Filled out from reference TRBV7-6 and TRBJ2-7, the complete variable domain reads GAGVSQSPRYKVTKRGQDVALRCDPISGHVSLYWYRQALGQGPEFLTYFNYEAQQDKSGLPNDRFSAERPEGSISTLTIQRTEQRDSAMYRCASSPRRDRGYEQYFGPGTRLTVT.

The chain is built from TRBV9 and TRBJ1-2; 11 bases align to TRBD1. The CDR3 loop spans 15 amino acids. CDR1 SGDLS and CDR2 YYNGEE come from the germline V gene. Germline trimming cut 4 bases from V and 5 bases from J; bases unmatched to any gene: 7. The CDR3 nucleotides read TGTGCCAGCAGCCTATGGACAGGGGGCCGATATGGCTACACCTTC. Translated: CASSLWTGGRYGYTF.

This sequence joins TRBV9 and TRBJ1-1; 9 nucleotides align to TRBD1. V gave up 5 bases and J gave up 6 bases; unmatched junction bases: 2. Germline CDR1 reads SGDLS; CDR2 reads YYNGEE. This CDR3 is built from 12 residues. The CDR3 nucleotides read TGTGCCAGCAGTGGACAGGGGTCTGAAGCTTTCTTT. This codes for CASSGQGSEAFF.

The chain joins TRBV6-5 to TRBJ1-4, with 7 bases fitting TRBD1. Per germline, CDR1 MNHEY and CDR2 SVGAGI. The ends lost 6 bases at V and 2 bases at J; junction bases unmatched: 6. The CDR3 sequence is 15 residues long. The CDR3 DNA sequence: TGTGCCAGCAGCACACAGGGGAATACTAATGAAAAACTGTTTTTT. This gives the protein CASSTQGNTNEKLFF.

This clone was seen a few times. The gene calls are TRBV2 and TRBJ1-6, with no clear D. Germline CDR1 is SNHLY and CDR2 is FYNNEI. The CDR3 length is 14 residues. With 4 bases removed from V and 5 bases from J, the gap between germline ends came to 9 bases. Here the CDR3 reads CASSVLRNNSPLHF. As DNA, the CDR3 is TGTGCCAGCAGTGTCTTGAGAAATAATTCACCCCTCCACTTT.

This chain uses TRBV20-1 with TRBJ1-1; D gene unclear. The CDR3 runs 13 residues. CDR1 is DFQATT, CDR2 SNEGSKA, per germline (reference sequence). V lost 3 bases and J lost 4, with 12 bases in between. The CDR3 spells CSASSGLGTEAFF. For the CDR3, the DNA is TGCAGTGCTAGTTCCGGTCTCGGCACTGAAGCTTTCTTT.